This T cell receptor beta chain is from a study of T cell responses to AZD1222 COVID-19 vaccine. Study observations and caveats: Spike-specific TCR depth and breadth grew after two AZD1222 doses. Nearly half of unique spike-specific TCRs reportedly avoided B.1.351 and B.1.1.7 mutated regions.

The repertoire was sequenced with immunoSEQ multiplex PCR; TCRdb's copy has only in-frame clones and lacks some. The table has roughly 97,000 clones, over 75% seen once; the top ten hold around 20%. Germline loops: CDR1 KGHSH, CDR2 LQKENI. V shed 3 bases and J 7 bases; nucleotides not matched to a gene: 5. The CDR3 runs to 14 residues. Remarks on this clone: The antigen is unknown.

This chain uses TRBV18 with TRBJ1-2; 10 nucleotides align to TRBD1. The sample in question was peripheral blood, obtained on day 0 of AZD1222 vaccination. The receptor comes from an adult in good health. CDR3 region: CASSPGQGGVGYTF. CDR3 coding DNA: TGTGCCAGCTCACCTGGACAGGGGGGAGTTGGCTACACCTTC.